The 4 T cell receptor beta chains below come from one sample, sequenced in a study of PD-1 blockade in mismatch repair-deficient tumors. The table came from immunoSEQ multiplex PCR; TCRdb's copy has only in-frame clones and leaves some out. This sample has around 120,000 clones, with approximately 91% found just once. Sequences were derived from peripheral blood, sampled approximately 72 weeks after starting pembrolizumab. The receptors were sampled from an adult with mismatch repair-deficient cancer.

The chain combines TRBV19 with TRBJ1-2; D possibly corresponds to TRBD1 (5 bases). This CDR3 contains 12 residues. V lost 5 bases, J lost 6 bases, and 10 bases lay in between. The germline gives CDR1 LNHDA, CDR2 SQIVND (reference sequence). The CDR3 DNA reads TGTGCCAGTAGTGGGGGGTCCGATGGCTACACCTTC. Protein: CASSGGSDGYTF. The complete variable domain, with remaining parts taken from reference TRBV19 and TRBJ1-2, reads DGGITQSPKYLFRKEGQNVTLSCEQNLNHDAMYWYRQDPGQGLRLIYYSQIVNDFQKGDIAEGYSVSREKKESFPLTVTSAQKNPTAFYLCASSGGSDGYTFGSGTRLTVV.

V usage is TRBV28 and J usage is TRBJ2-7; 9 bases map to TRBD1. Germline V gene lookup returns CDR1 MDHEN and CDR2 SYDVKM. J lost 9 bases, V lost 5 bases, and 11 bases had no gene match. The CDR3 sequence is 14 residues long. This CDR3 is CASSPPGQGPLQYF. The DNA for the CDR3 is TGTGCCAGCAGTCCTCCGGGACAGGGCCCTCTGCAGTACTTC. Full variable domain (rest looked up from reference TRBV28 and TRBJ2-7): DVKVTQSSRYLVKRTGEKVFLECVQDMDHENMFWYRQDPGLGLRLIYFSYDVKMKEKGDIPEGYSVSREKKERFSLILESASTNQTSMYLCASSPPGQGPLQYFGPGTRLTVT.

This rearrangement joins TRBV19 to TRBJ2-1; D not resolved. This CDR3 spans 13 amino acids. V gave up 3 bases and J gave up 7 bases, with 10 bases separating them. Germline V CDR1 and CDR2: LNHDA, SQIVND (reference sequence). The CDR3 DNA reads as TGTGCCAGTAGTATTAGTTTGCGGAATGAGCAGTTCTTC. This encodes CASSISLRNEQFF.

The genes are TRBV7-6 and TRBJ2-2; 7 bases line up with TRBD1. CDR3 length: 16 residues. CDR1 SGHVS and CDR2 FNYEAQ come from the germline V gene. J lost 6 bases, V lost 5 bases, and 12 bases had no gene match. CDR3 protein: CASSQTTGEWAGELFF. The CDR3 DNA follows: TGTGCCAGCAGCCAAACTACAGGGGAGTGGGCCGGGGAGCTGTTTTTT.